This TCR beta chain derives from a study of blood T cell repertoires in COVID-19. Study details: Both acute and convalescent COVID-19 samples were obtained from the United States, Italy and Spain. Sources were T cells, B-cell-depleted T cells, or PBMCs; the material itself was cDNA or gDNA.

As processed by the authors: Estimates of nucleated cell counts were drawn from the amplification of reference gene primers. The repertoire was sequenced with immunoSEQ multiplex PCR; TCRdb's copy has only in-frame clones and lacks some. V and J calls and clone size are given by that table; D and trimming were obtained from the DNA. Of approximately 93,000 clones in the sample, approximately 88% were seen once. The length of the CDR3 is 14 residues. V was shortened by 4 bases and J by 2 bases, with 12 bases between the two germline ends. CDR1 is SGHRS and CDR2 is YFSETQ in the germline V gene. The TCR was taken from a man in his 60s with acute or convalescent COVID-19. This rearrangement joins TRBV5-1 to TRBJ1-1; TRBD1 is a possible D gene (5 bases). Sequenced sample: peripheral blood. CDR3 amino acids: CASSLDSPNTEAFF. The CDR3 coding sequence is TGCGCCAGCAGCCTCGACAGCCCCAACACTGAAGCTTTCTTT. The entire variable domain, with the rest obtained from reference TRBV5-1 and TRBJ1-1, is as follows: KAGVTQTPRYLIKTRGQQVTLSCSPISGHRSVSWYQQTPGQGLQFLFEYFSETQRNKGNFPGRFSGRQFSNSRSEMNVSTLELGDSALYLCASSLDSPNTEAFFGQGTRLTVV.